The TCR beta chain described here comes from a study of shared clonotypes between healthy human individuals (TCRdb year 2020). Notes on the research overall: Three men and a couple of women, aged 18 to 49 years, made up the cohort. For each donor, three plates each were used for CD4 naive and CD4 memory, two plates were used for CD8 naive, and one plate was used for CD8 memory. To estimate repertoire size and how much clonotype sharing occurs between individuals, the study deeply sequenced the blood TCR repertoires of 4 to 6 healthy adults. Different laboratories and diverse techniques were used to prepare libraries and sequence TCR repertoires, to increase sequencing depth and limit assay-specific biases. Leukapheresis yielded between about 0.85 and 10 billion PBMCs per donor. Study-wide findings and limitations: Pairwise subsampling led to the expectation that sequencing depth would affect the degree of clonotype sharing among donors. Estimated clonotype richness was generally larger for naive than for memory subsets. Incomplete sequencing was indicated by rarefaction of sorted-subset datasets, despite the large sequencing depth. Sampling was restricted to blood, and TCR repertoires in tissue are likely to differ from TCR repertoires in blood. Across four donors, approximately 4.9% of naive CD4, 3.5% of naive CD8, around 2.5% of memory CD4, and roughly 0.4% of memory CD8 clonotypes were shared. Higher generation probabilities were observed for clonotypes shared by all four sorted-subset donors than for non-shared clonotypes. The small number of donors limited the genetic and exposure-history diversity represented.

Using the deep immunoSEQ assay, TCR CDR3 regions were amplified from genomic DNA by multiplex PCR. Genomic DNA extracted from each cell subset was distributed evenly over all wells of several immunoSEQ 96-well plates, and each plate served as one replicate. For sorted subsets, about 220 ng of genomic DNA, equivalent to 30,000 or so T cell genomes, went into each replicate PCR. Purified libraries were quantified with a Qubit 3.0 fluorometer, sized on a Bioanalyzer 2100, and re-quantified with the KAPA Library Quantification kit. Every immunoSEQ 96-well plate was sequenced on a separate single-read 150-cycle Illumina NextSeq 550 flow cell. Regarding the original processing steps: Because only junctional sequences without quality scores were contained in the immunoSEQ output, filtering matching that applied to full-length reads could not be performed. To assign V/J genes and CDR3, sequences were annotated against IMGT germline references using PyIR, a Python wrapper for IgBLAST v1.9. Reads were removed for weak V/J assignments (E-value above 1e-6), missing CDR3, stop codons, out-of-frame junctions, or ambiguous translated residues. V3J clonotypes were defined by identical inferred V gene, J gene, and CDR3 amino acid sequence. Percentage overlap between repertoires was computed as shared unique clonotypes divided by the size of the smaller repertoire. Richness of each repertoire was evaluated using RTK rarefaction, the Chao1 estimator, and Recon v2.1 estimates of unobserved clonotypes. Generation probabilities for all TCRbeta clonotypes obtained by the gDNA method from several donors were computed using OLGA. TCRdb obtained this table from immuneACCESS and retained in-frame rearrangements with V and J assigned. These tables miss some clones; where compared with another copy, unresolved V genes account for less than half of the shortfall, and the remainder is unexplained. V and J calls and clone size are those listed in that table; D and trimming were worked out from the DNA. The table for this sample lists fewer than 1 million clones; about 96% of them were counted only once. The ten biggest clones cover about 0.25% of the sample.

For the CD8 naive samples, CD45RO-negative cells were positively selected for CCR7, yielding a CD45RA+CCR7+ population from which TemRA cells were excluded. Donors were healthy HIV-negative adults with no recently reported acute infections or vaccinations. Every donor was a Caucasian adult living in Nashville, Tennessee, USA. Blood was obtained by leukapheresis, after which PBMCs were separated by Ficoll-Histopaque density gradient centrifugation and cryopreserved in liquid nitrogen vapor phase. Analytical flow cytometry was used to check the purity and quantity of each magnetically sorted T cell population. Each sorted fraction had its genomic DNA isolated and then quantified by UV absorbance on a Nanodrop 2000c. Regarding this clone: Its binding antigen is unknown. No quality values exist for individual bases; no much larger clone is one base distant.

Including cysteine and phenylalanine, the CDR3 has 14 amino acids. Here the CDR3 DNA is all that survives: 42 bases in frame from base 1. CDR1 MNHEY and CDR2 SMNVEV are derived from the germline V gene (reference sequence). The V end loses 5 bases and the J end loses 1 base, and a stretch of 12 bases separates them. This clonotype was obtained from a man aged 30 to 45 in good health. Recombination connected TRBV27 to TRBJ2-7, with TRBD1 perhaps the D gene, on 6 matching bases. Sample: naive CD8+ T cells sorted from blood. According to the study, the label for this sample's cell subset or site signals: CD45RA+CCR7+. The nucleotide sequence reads TGTGCCAGCAGTGTGACAGGCCTTTCCTACGAGCAGTACTTC. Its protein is CASSVTGLSYEQYF.